What follows are 18 T cell receptor beta chains derived from one specimen sequenced in a study of blood T cell dynamics during melanoma immunotherapy. Profiled with immunoSEQ multiplex PCR; TCRdb holds only in-frame clones, not every one. This sample yields about 12,000 clones, of which more than 75% are seen a single time; less than 5% belongs to the top ten. Time point indicated: week 3, after first cycle of checkpoint inhibitor. The sample consisted of blood, taken from a patient treated with checkpoint blockade. The source is a human donor with melanoma.

The V gene is TRBV19, the J gene TRBJ2-5; 10 positions agree with TRBD2. The germline V gene encodes CDR1 LNHDA and CDR2 SQIVND (reference sequence). The CDR3 length is 15 residues. V lost 3 bases and J lost 5; bases outside the gene matches: 6. CDR3 residues: CASSMASGGGETQYF. In nucleotides, the CDR3 is TGTGCCAGTAGTATGGCTAGCGGGGGTGGGGAGACCCAGTACTTC.

The chain uses TRBV29-1 and TRBJ1-2, with D hard to call. V gave up 0 bases and J gave up 2 bases, with 7 bases separating them. From germline, CDR1 is SQVTM and CDR2 ANQGSEA. The CDR3 is 13 residues long. CDR3 in DNA: TGCAGCGTTGAAGAAGTGGCCAACTATGGCTACACCTTC. It translates to CSVEEVANYGYTF.

This chain uses TRBV11-1 with TRBJ2-5; weak D call: TRBD1 (8 bases). V lost 6 bases to trimming and J lost 2 bases, with 16 bases between them. This CDR3 region has 15 residues. Germline V gene data show CDR1 as SGHAT and CDR2 as FQDESV (reference sequence). In nucleotides, the CDR3 is TGTGCCAGCAGTTACGGACAGGGAGGGCAAGAGACCCAGTACTTC. This gives the protein CASSYGQGGQETQYF.

V gene TRBV27 combines with J gene TRBJ1-4; D perhaps matches TRBD1 (5 bases). The CDR3 consists of 14 residues. V was clipped by 6 bases and J by 4 bases, with 12 bases between them. Germline CDR1 reads MNHEY; CDR2 reads SMNVEV (reference sequence). CDR3 in amino acids: CASRPGTNNEKLFF. CDR3 sequence (DNA): TGTGCCAGCAGACCCGGGACGAATAATGAAAAACTGTTTTTT. Looking up the rest from reference TRBV27 and TRBJ1-4 gives the full variable domain: EAQVTQNPRYLITVTGKKLTVTCSQNMNHEYMSWYRQDPGLGLRQIYYSMNVEVTDKGDVPEGYKVSRKEKRNFPLILESPSPNQTSLYFCASRPGTNNEKLFFGSGTQLSVL.

The chain joins TRBV6-5 to TRBJ1-2, with D maybe TRBD1 (6 bases). The CDR3 contains 15 residues. Between the trimmed V and J ends, which lost 4 bases and 8 bases, there was a span of 20 bases. Germline-derived CDR1 and CDR2 are MNHEY and SVGAGI. CDR3 protein: CASSWSGQRPSGYTF. CDR3 coding DNA: TGTGCCAGCAGTTGGAGTGGACAGCGGCCCAGCGGCTACACCTTC.

The chain is built from TRBV30 and TRBJ2-5, with D perhaps given as TRBD1 or TRBD2 (6 bases each). V was trimmed by 2 bases and J by 7 bases, leaving 11 bases between them. Germline V gene lookup returns CDR1 GTSNPN and CDR2 SVGIG (reference sequence). The CDR3 spans 12 residues. The CDR3 reads CAWSRGAGTQYF. In DNA, the CDR3 is TGTGCCTGGAGTAGGGGGGCGGGGACCCAGTACTTC.

The chain recombines TRBV30 with TRBJ1-2; D is unresolved. The ends were cut back, 1 base at V and 8 bases at J, with 11 bases in the middle. Germline V gene lookup returns CDR1 GTSNPN and CDR2 SVGIG (reference sequence). The length of the CDR3 is 12 residues. CDR3 amino acids: CAWSGFPSGYTF. CDR3 coding DNA: TGTGCCTGGAGTGGGTTTCCAAGCGGCTACACCTTC.

V usage is TRBV5-1 and J usage is TRBJ2-3, with 8 bases that match TRBD2. Germline values: CDR1 SGHRS, CDR2 YFSETQ. The CDR3 totals 16 residues. The J segment lost 0 bases and the V segment lost 0 bases, leaving 3 bases of the junction unmatched. Written as DNA, the CDR3 is TGCGCCAGCAGCTTGGCGGGAGGGAGAAGCACAGATACGCAGTATTTT. It translates to CASSLAGGRSTDTQYF.

The V and J genes are TRBV10-2 and TRBJ2-7, with 9 bases aligning to TRBD1. V gave up 6 bases and J gave up 3 bases; unmatched junction bases: 12. In germline, CDR1 is WSHSY, CDR2 SAAADI. The length of the CDR3 is 16 residues. The CDR3 nucleotides are TGCGCCAGCAGAGACGGTACAGGGGGCCTCGGCTACGAGCAGTACTTC. This gives the protein CASRDGTGGLGYEQYF.

This rearrangement joins TRBV14 to TRBJ2-7; D call uncertain. The CDR3 runs to 13 residues. CDR1 is SGHDN, CDR2 FVKESK, per germline. Trimming removed 2 bases at V and 4 bases at J, with 9 bases between. The CDR3, as DNA: TGTGCCAGCAGCCAAAACAGAAAATACGAGCAGTACTTC. Residues: CASSQNRKYEQYF.

The chain couples TRBV6-1 to TRBJ2-3; D not certain. Germline assignment: CDR1 MNHNS and CDR2 SASEGT. V lost 2 bases and J lost 14, with 14 bases in between. This CDR3 has 12 amino acids. The CDR3 nucleotides read TGTGCCAGCAGTGAACTGACCTCATCTCGGTATTTT. Translated, it gives CASSELTSSRYF.

CDR3 residues: CASSSSFREAFF. Written as DNA, the CDR3 is TGTGCCAGCAGCTCATCATTCCGGGAGGCTTTCTTT. This chain uses TRBV5-6 with TRBJ1-1; unclear D gene. With 3 bases removed from V and 11 bases from J, the gap between germline ends came to 14 bases. Germline V gene lookup returns CDR1 SGHDT and CDR2 YYEEEE. CDR3 length: 12 residues.

The chain has TRBV21-1 and TRBJ2-4; the table calls TRBD2, which could not be checked here. TRBV21-1 is flagged as a pseudogene. CDR3 size: 16 residues. DNA for the CDR3: TGTGCCAGCAGCAAGATGGGCGGGTTAGCCAAAAACATTCAGTACTTC. Its protein is CASSKMGGLAKNIQYF.

The chain joins TRBV5-6 to TRBJ1-2; maybe TRBD1 (5 bases). This CDR3 has 16 residues. Germline V gives CDR1 SGHDT, CDR2 YYEEEE. Trimming stripped 2 bases from V and 2 bases from J, with 16 bases between. The CDR3 protein is CASSFRDQGWNYGYTF. The CDR3 region has the DNA TGTGCCAGCAGCTTTAGGGATCAGGGATGGAACTATGGCTACACCTTC.

The chain couples TRBV4-1 to TRBJ2-2; the match to TRBD2 covers 10 bases. The CDR3 has 17 amino acids. The V segment lost 0 bases and the J segment 6 bases; nucleotides outside the gene matches: 7. Germline V gene sequence: CDR1 MGHRA, CDR2 YSYEKL. The chain's CDR3 is CASSQDSPAGGSGELFF. The CDR3 nucleotides read TGCGCCAGCAGCCAAGATTCCCCAGCGGGAGGGTCCGGGGAGCTGTTTTTT.

This clone appeared a single time. The chain combines TRBV7-9 with TRBJ2-7; D is tentatively TRBD1 or TRBD2 (5 bases each). Germline V gives CDR1 SEHNR, CDR2 FQNEAQ (reference sequence). There are 14 residues in the CDR3. V lost 5 bases and J lost 1, with 12 bases in between. CDR3 region: CASSPSGSSYEQYF. The CDR3 DNA is TGTGCCAGCAGCCCCTCAGGGAGTTCCTACGAGCAGTACTTC.

This rearrangement joins TRBV19 to TRBJ1-1, with D unclear. This CDR3 comprises 13 residues. The germline V gene encodes CDR1 LNHDA and CDR2 SQIVND (reference sequence). Deletions cut 6 bases from V and 12 bases from J, with 20 bases between. The CDR3 loop is CASSPPHYMMTFF. CDR3 in DNA: TGTGCCAGTAGCCCACCCCATTATATGATGACTTTCTTT.

The rearrangement links TRBV6-5 to TRBJ2-7; 10 bases line up with TRBD1. J lost 2 bases, V lost 4 bases, and 2 bases had no gene match. This CDR3 comprises 14 residues. Germline CDR1 MNHEY, CDR2 SVGAGI. CDR3 bases: TGTGCCAGCAGTTCCGGACAGGGGGCCTACGAGCAGTACTTC. This sequence encodes CASSSGQGAYEQYF.